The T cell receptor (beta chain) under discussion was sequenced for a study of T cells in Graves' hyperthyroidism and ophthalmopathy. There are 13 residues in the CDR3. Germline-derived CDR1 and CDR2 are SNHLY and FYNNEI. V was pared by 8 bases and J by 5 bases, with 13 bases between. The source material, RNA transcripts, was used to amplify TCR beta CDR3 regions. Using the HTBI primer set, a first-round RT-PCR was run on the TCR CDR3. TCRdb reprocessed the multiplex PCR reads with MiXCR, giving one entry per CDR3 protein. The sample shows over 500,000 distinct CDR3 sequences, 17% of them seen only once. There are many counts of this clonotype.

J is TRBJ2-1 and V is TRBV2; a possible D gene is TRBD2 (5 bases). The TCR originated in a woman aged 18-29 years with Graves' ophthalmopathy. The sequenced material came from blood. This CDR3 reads CASGSGGDNEQFF. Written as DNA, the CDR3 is TGTGCCAGCGGATCCGGAGGAGACAATGAGCAGTTCTTC.